This TCR beta chain was recorded in a study of response to subunit inactivated influenza vaccine. TCRdb analysed the RT-PCR reads with MiXCR anew, one entry per CDR3 protein. The sample shows over 150,000 distinct CDR3 sequences, around an eighth of them seen only once. For this clonotype: The antigen remains unidentified.

Germline-derived CDR1 and CDR2 are SGHDN and FVKESK. V lost 3 bases to trimming and J lost 1 base; unmatched junction nucleotides: 9. The CDR3 contains 18 residues. General study points: With each seasonal influenza vaccination, the authors suggested, few new T cells are recruited.

This chain uses TRBV14 with TRBJ1-4, with TRBD1 matching 9 bases. Specimen: CD8+ T cells sorted from PBMCs, collected roughly 5 days after vaccination. The sequence derives from a middle-aged man who received an inactivated influenza vaccine. The CDR3 DNA reads as TGTGCCAGCAGCCATTGGACAGGGGTTTTCGAAACTAATGAAAAACTGTTTTTT. Translated, it gives CASSHWTGVFETNEKLFF.